This T cell receptor beta chain appears in the sequencing data of a study of cytomegalovirus exposure and HLA in healthy donors. Study context: Out of a few hundred genotyped donors, roughly 78% belonged to the Caucasian-associated ancestry cluster.

As concerns this clone: Its antigen is still unknown.

The CDR3 runs 15 residues. The J segment lost 2 bases and the V segment lost 1 base, leaving 4 bases of the junction unmatched. Germline CDR1 is MGHDK and CDR2 is SYGVNS. The study, taken as a whole, reports: Cytomegalovirus-associated TCR beta chains were listed, numbering 150 to 200. Researchers reported from a later analysis that most CMV-associated TCR beta chains appeared HLA-restricted.

PCR amplification relied on 60 Vbeta primers (plus 13 Jbeta primers). The protocol was immunoSEQ multiplex PCR, while the TCRdb copy is restricted to in-frame clones and leaves out a portion. The sample totals approximately 58,000 clones. At the time of sampling, donors were nominally healthy, though unrecorded immune exposures were likely. Sequenced material: PBMCs. This TCR was sampled from a woman aged 50 to 65 in good health and CMV-seropositive. This chain joins TRBV25-1 and TRBJ2-7; 8 bases are shared with TRBD2. Here the CDR3 reads CASSEFSGTTYEQYF. The CDR3 DNA is TGTGCCAGCAGTGAATTTAGCGGGACCACCTACGAGCAGTACTTC.